These 27 T cell receptor beta chains came from one sample sequenced in a study of regulatory T cells in long-lasting Graves disease. Construction of the TCR beta libraries employed iRepertoire HTBI primers in conjunction with Arm-PCR of CDR3 regions. TCRdb called the multiplex PCR reads again in MiXCR, with one record for every CDR3 protein. The sample holds more than 400,000 distinct CDR3 sequences, 15% to 20% seen once. The time point denotes: newly diagnosed GD, antithyroid drugs for less than 3 months. PBMC-extracted RNA yielded the TCR library. These data also formed part of another study, on T cells in Graves' hyperthyroidism and ophthalmopathy.

The sample here was peripheral blood mononuclear cells (PBMCs), taken at new diagnosis, from a patient treated with antithyroid drugs. These receptors were collected from a man aged 35 to 55 with Graves disease.

This clonotype was seen a handful of times. The J gene is TRBJ2-2, the V gene TRBV18, with D uncertain. This CDR3 has 13 residues. Per the germline V gene, CDR1 is KGHSH and CDR2 is LQKENI. Deletions cut 0 bases from V and 7 bases from J, with 6 bases between. In nucleotides, the CDR3 is TGTGCCAGCTCACCACCGGTTGTCGGGGAGCTGTTTTTT. This encodes CASSPPVVGELFF.

This clonotype occurred many times. The V gene is TRBV9, the J gene TRBJ2-4; the D call may be TRBD1 or TRBD2 (5 bases each). The V end was cut by 0 bases, the J end by 6 bases, with 19 bases between. Germline V gene data show CDR1 as SGDLS and CDR2 as YYNGEE. The CDR3 extends over 17 amino acids. CDR3 loop: CASSVGQGTGRGNIQYF. DNA of the CDR3: TGTGCCAGCAGCGTAGGTCAGGGCACGGGACGCGGAAACATTCAGTACTTC.

This clonotype was found many times. V is TRBV13 and J is TRBJ2-5; D is unresolved. V lost 3 bases, J lost 2 bases, and 4 bases lay in between. The CDR3 is 12 residues long. Germline assignment: CDR1 PRHDT and CDR2 FYEKMQ (reference sequence). CDR3 bases: TGTGCCAGCAGCTTTGGGCAAGAGACCCAGTACTTC. It is translated as CASSFGQETQYF.

This clonotype was observed many times. The chain combines TRBV28 with TRBJ2-1; D assignment may be TRBD1 or TRBD2 (5 bases each). CDR1 MDHEN and CDR2 SYDVKM come from the germline V gene. This CDR3 has 12 amino acids. V gave up 2 bases and J gave up 8 bases, with 7 bases separating them. The CDR3 region has the DNA TGTGCCAGCAGTTTAATGGGGGATGAGCAGTTCTTC. Residues: CASSLMGDEQFF. Supplemented by reference TRBV28 and TRBJ2-1, the full variable domain reads DVKVTQSSRYLVKRTGEKVFLECVQDMDHENMFWYRQDPGLGLRLIYFSYDVKMKEKGDIPEGYSVSREKKERFSLILESASTNQTSMYLCASSLMGDEQFFGPGTRLTVL.

This clonotype has more than one count but fewer than ten. V and J are TRBV20-1 and TRBJ2-1; D gene ambiguous. The CDR3 contains 15 residues. Trimming took off 3 bases at V and 0 bases at J, with 12 bases between the two ends. CDR1 DFQATT and CDR2 SNEGSKA come from the germline V gene (reference sequence). CDR3 in amino acids: CSARNSESSYNEQFF. As DNA, the CDR3 is TGCAGTGCTAGGAACTCAGAAAGCTCCTACAATGAGCAGTTCTTC.

In this sample, this clonotype turned up many times. The chain uses TRBV24-1 and TRBJ1-1; 7 bases fit TRBD1. V lost 7 bases and J lost 1; bases outside the gene matches: 2. From germline, CDR1 is KGHDR and CDR2 SFDVKD. The CDR3 has 13 residues. CDR3 region: CATRDRWNTEAFF. The CDR3 bases are TGTGCCACCAGGGACAGGTGGAACACTGAAGCTTTCTTT.

V usage is TRBV20-1 and J usage is TRBJ2-2, with 7 bases identical to TRBD2. The V segment lost 0 bases and the J segment 2 bases; nucleotides outside the gene matches: 6. CDR1 is DFQATT, CDR2 SNEGSKA, per germline (reference sequence). The CDR3 extends over 16 amino acids. The CDR3, as DNA: TGCAGTGCTAGAGAGGCAGCGGGGATTAACACCGGGGAGCTGTTTTTT. Protein product: CSAREAAGINTGELFF.

The chain carries TRBV19 and TRBJ2-1, with 13 bases identical to TRBD2. CDR1 is LNHDA, CDR2 SQIVND, per germline (reference sequence). The CDR3 is 15 amino acids. The trim removed 6 bases at V and 6 bases at J, leaving 5 bases unmatched. The CDR3 region is CASRQGLAGRNEQFF. CDR3 bases: TGTGCCAGTAGACAGGGACTAGCGGGACGCAATGAGCAGTTCTTC.

DNA for the CDR3: TGTGCCAGCAGATCCACAGGGGGCGTCTCCTACGAGCAGTACTTC. This gives the protein CASRSTGGVSYEQYF. The genes are TRBV6-1 and TRBJ2-7; 9 bases are a match to TRBD1. The CDR3 totals 15 residues. Germline lookup yields CDR1 MNHNS and CDR2 SASEGT. The V gene end was trimmed by 6 bases and the J gene end by 0 bases; junction bases not matched to a gene: 6.

This clonotype was recorded many times. This chain links TRBV28 with TRBJ1-5; D is possibly TRBD1 (6 bases). This CDR3 region has 15 residues. V lost 3 bases and J lost 10, with 19 bases in between. From germline, CDR1 is MDHEN and CDR2 SYDVKM. The CDR3 protein is CASSLLGAWISPQHF. CDR3 DNA sequence: TGTGCCAGCAGTTTGCTGGGGGCCTGGATCTCCCCCCAGCATTTT.

The table lists this clonotype with many counts. The chain uses TRBV12-3 or TRBV12-4 and TRBJ2-1; tentatively, D is TRBD1 or TRBD2 (5 bases each). This CDR3 comprises 12 residues. Trimming took off 3 bases at V and 16 bases at J, with 16 bases between the two ends. CDR3 protein: CASSLRGPDYFF. For the CDR3, the DNA is TGTGCCAGCAGTTTGAGGGGACCCGATTATTTCTTC.

This clonotype showed up many times. The chain uses TRBV20-1 and TRBJ1-5, with TRBD1 matching 8 bases. J lost 2 bases, V lost 5 bases, and 5 bases had no gene match. This CDR3 comprises 14 residues. The V gene's germline CDR1 is DFQATT and CDR2 SNEGSKA (reference sequence). This CDR3 reads CSALDRVGNQPQHF. CDR3 DNA sequence: TGCAGTGCTTTGGACAGGGTGGGCAATCAGCCCCAGCATTTT.

This clonotype appeared many times. V and J are TRBV9 and TRBJ2-5; D uncertain. Germline V gives CDR1 SGDLS, CDR2 YYNGEE. The CDR3 sequence is 15 residues long. The ends were cut back, 0 bases at V and 3 bases at J, with 12 bases in the middle. This CDR3 is CASSVAGGLKETQYF. The CDR3 DNA is TGTGCCAGCAGCGTAGCTGGCGGCCTGAAAGAGACCCAGTACTTC. Looking up the rest from reference TRBV9 and TRBJ2-5 gives the full variable domain: DSGVTQTPKHLITATGQRVTLRCSPRSGDLSVYWYQQSLDQGLQFLIQYYNGEERAKGNILERFSAQQFPDLHSELNLSSLELGDSALYFCASSVAGGLKETQYFGPGTRLLVL.

The genes are TRBV24-1 and TRBJ2-2; D call uncertain. Deletions cut 8 bases from V and 0 bases from J, with 6 bases between. This CDR3 has 13 amino acids. Germline V gives CDR1 KGHDR, CDR2 SFDVKD. The CDR3, as DNA: TGTGCCACCAAAGACCCGAACACCGGGGAGCTGTTTTTT. Its protein is CATKDPNTGELFF.

This clonotype was observed a handful of times. The chain is built from TRBV6-2 or TRBV6-3 and TRBJ2-3; 8 bases are shared with TRBD2. V lost 5 bases, J lost 6 bases, and 10 bases stayed unmatched. CDR1 is MNHEY, CDR2 SVGEGT, per germline. The length of the CDR3 is 15 residues. Here the CDR3 reads CASSDSPGLGDTQYF. The CDR3 DNA reads TGTGCCAGCAGTGATTCTCCGGGACTAGGCGATACGCAGTATTTT.

This clonotype came up many times. The CDR3 sequence: CASSGQDGETQYF. The CDR3 nucleotides read TGTGCCAGCTCCGGACAGGACGGAGAGACCCAGTACTTC. V gene TRBV18 combines with J gene TRBJ2-5; 7 positions agree with TRBD1. The trim removed 6 bases at V and 4 bases at J, leaving 5 bases unmatched. In germline, CDR1 is KGHSH, CDR2 LQKENI. The CDR3 extends over 13 amino acids.

DNA of the CDR3: TGTGCCAGCAGTATTCAGGGGGCTGGGAAGACCCAGTACTTC. Translation gives CASSIQGAGKTQYF. This chain joins TRBV27 and TRBJ2-5, with TRBD1 matching over 8 bases. The CDR3 is 14 amino acids. Germline trimming cut 5 bases from V and 6 bases from J; bases unmatched to any gene: 8. Germline V gene sequence: CDR1 MNHEY, CDR2 SMNVEV (reference sequence).

This chain links TRBV11-2 with TRBJ2-1, with TRBD1 matching 7 bases. This CDR3 is built from 12 residues. Trimming at V came to 6 bases and at J to 10 bases, leaving 6 bases not matched to a gene. Germline values: CDR1 SGHAT, CDR2 FQNNGV. The DNA for the CDR3 is TGTGCCAGCAGTTTTGCGACAGGGGAGCAGTTCTTC. Its protein product is CASSFATGEQFF. Combining the CDR3 with reference TRBV11-2 and TRBJ2-1 gives the whole variable domain EAGVAQSPRYKIIEKRQSVAFWCNPISGHATLYWYQQILGQGPKLLIQFQNNGVVDDSQLPKDRFSAERLKGVDSTLKIQPAKLEDSAVYLCASSFATGEQFFGPGTRLTVL.

This clonotype was seen repeatedly, ten times or more. The chain joins TRBV28 to TRBJ2-3; 14 bases map to TRBD2. Germline assignment: CDR1 MDHEN and CDR2 SYDVKM. V shed 0 bases, J shed 1 base, and the junction held 3 bases outside the gene matches. The CDR3 sequence is 18 residues long. DNA of the CDR3: TGTGCCAGCAGTTTATGGGAGGGACTAGCGGGAGGCACAGATACGCAGTATTTT. This gives the protein CASSLWEGLAGGTDTQYF.

Ten or more counts support this clonotype. The rearrangement joins TRBV28 to TRBJ1-2, with D perhaps matching TRBD1 (5 bases). The germline V and J ends were trimmed by 5 bases and 3 bases, with 10 bases remaining between them. The CDR3 has 13 residues. Germline V lookup: CDR1 MDHEN, CDR2 SYDVKM. The CDR3 loop is CASSGPGHYGYTF. CDR3 nucleotides: TGTGCCAGCAGTGGGCCGGGACACTATGGCTACACCTTC.

This clonotype was counted many times. The chain is built from TRBV7-3 and TRBJ2-1, with TRBD2 matching over 10 bases. Germline V gene sequence: CDR1 SGHTA, CDR2 FQGTGA. After removal of 5 bases from V and 8 bases from J, the junction contained 12 bases not matched to a gene. The CDR3 has 16 residues. Written as DNA, the CDR3 is TGTGCCAGCAGCATCCGGACTAGCGGAACCTTCGATGAGCAGTTCTTC. It translates to CASSIRTSGTFDEQFF.

The chain joins TRBV11-3 to TRBJ2-5; D may correspond to TRBD1 or TRBD2 (5 bases each). Trimming cost V 4 bases and J 5 bases, with 11 bases left between them. In germline, CDR1 is SGHNT, CDR2 YENEEA. This CDR3 region has 13 residues. The CDR3 loop reads CASSYGTKETQYF. DNA for the CDR3: TGTGCCAGCAGCTATGGGACGAAGGAGACCCAGTACTTC.

This clonotype was detected many times. The chain joins TRBV14 to TRBJ2-7; 16 positions agree with TRBD2. Unmatched junction bases numbered 4, after V lost 2 bases and J lost 6 bases. Germline V lookup: CDR1 SGHDN, CDR2 FVKESK. This CDR3 is built from 16 residues. CDR3 nucleotides: TGTGCCAGCAGCCAACAGGGGACTAGCGGGAGGGCCGAGCAGTACTTC. Translating gives CASSQQGTSGRAEQYF. The full variable domain, rest sourced from reference TRBV14 and TRBJ2-7, is EAGVTQFPSHSVIEKGQTVTLRCDPISGHDNLYWYRRVMGKEIKFLLHFVKESKQDESGMPNNRFLAERTGGTYSTLKVQPAELEDSGVYFCASSQQGTSGRAEQYFGPGTRLTVT.

This clonotype was detected ten times or more. The V and J genes are TRBV11-2 and TRBJ1-3, with unresolved D. CDR1 is SGHAT and CDR2 is FQNNGV in the germline V gene. This CDR3 is 13 amino acids long. V was cut by 0 bases and J by 8 bases, with 8 bases left in between. CDR3 nucleotide sequence: TGTGCCAGCAGCTTAGAATGGGGAGACACCATATATTTT. This encodes CASSLEWGDTIYF.

This clonotype was recorded at least ten times. The chain is built from TRBV2 and TRBJ2-5; TRBD1 agrees at 8 bases. The length of the CDR3 is 13 residues. Germline CDR1 reads SNHLY; CDR2 reads FYNNEI. With V trimmed by 7 bases and J by 4 bases, 5 bases remained unmatched. Here the CDR3 DNA reads TGTGCCAGCACACCACAGGGGGGAGAGACCCAGTACTTC. It is translated as CASTPQGGETQYF.

As regards this clonotype: One base away lies a much larger clone, so this may be a sequencing read error. The rearrangement uses TRBV6-5 and TRBJ1-1, with TRBD1 as a possible D gene (5 bases). Germline V gene data show CDR1 as MNHEY and CDR2 as SVGAGI. CDR3 length equals 16 residues. The CDR3 sequence is CASSYGGSLLNTEALF. The CDR3 DNA follows: TGTGCCAGCAGTTACGGGGGGTCCCTGTTGAACACTGAAGCTCTCTTT.

This clonotype was seen repeatedly, ten times or more. This chain connects TRBV2 to TRBJ2-5; no firm D call. The CDR3 has 14 residues. Trimming shortened V by 6 bases and J by 5 bases, and 16 bases separated the two germline ends. Germline loops: CDR1 SNHLY, CDR2 FYNNEI. CDR3 region: CASRDGPIGETQYF. The CDR3, as DNA: TGTGCCAGCAGAGATGGGCCCATCGGGGAGACCCAGTACTTC.